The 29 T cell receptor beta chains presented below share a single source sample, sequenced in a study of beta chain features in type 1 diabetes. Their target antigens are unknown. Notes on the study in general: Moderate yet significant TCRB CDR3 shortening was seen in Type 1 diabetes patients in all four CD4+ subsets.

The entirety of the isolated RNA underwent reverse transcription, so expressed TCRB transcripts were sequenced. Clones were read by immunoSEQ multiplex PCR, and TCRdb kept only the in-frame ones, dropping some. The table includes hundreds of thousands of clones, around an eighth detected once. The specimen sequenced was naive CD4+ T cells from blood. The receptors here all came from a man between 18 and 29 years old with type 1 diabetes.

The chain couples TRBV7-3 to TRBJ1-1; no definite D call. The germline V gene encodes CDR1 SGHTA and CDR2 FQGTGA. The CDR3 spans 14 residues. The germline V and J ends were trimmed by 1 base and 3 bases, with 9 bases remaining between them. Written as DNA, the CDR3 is TGTGCCAGCAGCTTAAAGGAGGGAGACACTGAAGCTTTCTTT. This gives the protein CASSLKEGDTEAFF.

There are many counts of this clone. This chain's CDR3 is CASSLQFKYEQYF. The CDR3 DNA reads TGTGCCAGCAGTTTGCAGTTCAAGTACGAGCAGTACTTC. The V gene is TRBV27, the J gene TRBJ2-7; D is uncertain. V was pared by 3 bases and J by 4 bases, with 10 bases between. The CDR3 extends over 13 amino acids. The V gene's germline CDR1 is MNHEY and CDR2 SMNVEV (reference sequence).

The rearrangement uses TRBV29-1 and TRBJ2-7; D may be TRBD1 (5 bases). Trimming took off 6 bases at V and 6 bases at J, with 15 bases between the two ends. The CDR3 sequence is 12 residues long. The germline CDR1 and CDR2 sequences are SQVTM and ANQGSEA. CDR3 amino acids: CSVYSRAGEQYF. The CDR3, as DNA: TGCAGCGTCTACTCCAGGGCTGGCGAGCAGTACTTC.

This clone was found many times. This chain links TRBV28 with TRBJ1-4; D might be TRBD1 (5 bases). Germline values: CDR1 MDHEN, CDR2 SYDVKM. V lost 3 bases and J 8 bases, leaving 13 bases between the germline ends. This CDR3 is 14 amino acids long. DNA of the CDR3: TGTGCCAGCAGTTTCGGAGGGGCCTGGGAAAAACTGTTTTTT. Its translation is CASSFGGAWEKLFF.

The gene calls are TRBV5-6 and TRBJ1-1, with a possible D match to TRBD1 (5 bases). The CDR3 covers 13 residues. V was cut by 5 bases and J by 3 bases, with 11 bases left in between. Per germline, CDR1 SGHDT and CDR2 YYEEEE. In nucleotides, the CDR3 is TGTGCCAGCAGTTTCCAGACAGACACTGAAGCTTTCTTT. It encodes CASSFQTDTEAFF.

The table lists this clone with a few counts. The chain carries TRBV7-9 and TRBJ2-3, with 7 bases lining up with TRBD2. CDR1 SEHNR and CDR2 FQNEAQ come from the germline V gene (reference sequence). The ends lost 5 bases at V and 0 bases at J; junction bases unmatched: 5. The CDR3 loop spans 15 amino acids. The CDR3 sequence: CASSPASGSTDTQYF. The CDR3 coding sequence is TGTGCCAGCAGCCCCGCTAGCGGCAGCACAGATACGCAGTATTTT. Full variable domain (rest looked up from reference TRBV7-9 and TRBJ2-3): DTGVSQNPRHKITKRGQNVTFRCDPISEHNRLYWYRQTLGQGPEFLTYFQNEAQLEKSRLLSDRFSAERPKGSFSTLEIQRTEQGDSAMYLCASSPASGSTDTQYFGPGTRLTVL.

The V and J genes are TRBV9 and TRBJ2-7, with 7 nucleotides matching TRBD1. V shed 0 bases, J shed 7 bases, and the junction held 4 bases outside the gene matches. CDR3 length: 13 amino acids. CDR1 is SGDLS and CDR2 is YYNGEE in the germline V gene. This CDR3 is CASSVEQGSEQYF. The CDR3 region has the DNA TGTGCCAGCAGCGTAGAACAGGGGAGTGAGCAGTACTTC.

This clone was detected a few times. Here the CDR3 reads CASNPGHGPYEQYF. The CDR3 bases are TGTGCCAGCAACCCCGGACACGGACCCTACGAGCAGTACTTC. The chain joins TRBV2 to TRBJ2-7, with TRBD1 as a possible D gene (5 bases). The germline V gene has CDR1 SNHLY and CDR2 FYNNEI. V was trimmed by 7 bases and J by 2 bases, leaving 15 bases between them. The CDR3 has 14 amino acids.

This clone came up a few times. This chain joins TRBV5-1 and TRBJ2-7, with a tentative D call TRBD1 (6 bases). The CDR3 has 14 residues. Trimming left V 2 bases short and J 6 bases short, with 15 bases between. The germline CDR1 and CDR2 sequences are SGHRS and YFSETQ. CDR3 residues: CASSFGQTPVEQYF. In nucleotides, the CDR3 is TGCGCCAGCAGCTTTGGACAGACCCCCGTCGAGCAGTACTTC.

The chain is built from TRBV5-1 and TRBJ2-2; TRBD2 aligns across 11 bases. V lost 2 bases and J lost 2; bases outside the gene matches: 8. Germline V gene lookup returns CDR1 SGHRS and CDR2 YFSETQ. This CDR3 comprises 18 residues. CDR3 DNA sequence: TGCGCCAGCAGCTTACCACTGGGACTAGCGGATAACACCGGGGAGCTGTTTTTT. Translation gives CASSLPLGLADNTGELFF.

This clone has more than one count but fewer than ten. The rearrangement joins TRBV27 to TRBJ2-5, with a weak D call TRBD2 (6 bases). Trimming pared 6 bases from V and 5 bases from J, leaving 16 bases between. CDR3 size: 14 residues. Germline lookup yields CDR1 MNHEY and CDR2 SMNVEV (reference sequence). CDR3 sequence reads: CASRAGLPRETQYF. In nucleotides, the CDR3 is TGTGCCAGCAGGGCGGGACTCCCCCGGGAGACCCAGTACTTC.

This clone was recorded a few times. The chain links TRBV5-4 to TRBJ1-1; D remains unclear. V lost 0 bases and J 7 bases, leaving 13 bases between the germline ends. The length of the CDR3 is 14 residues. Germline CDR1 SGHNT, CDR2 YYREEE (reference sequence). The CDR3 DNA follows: TGTGCCAGCAGCTTGGGAGGGTACGGGGATGAAGCTTTCTTT. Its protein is CASSLGGYGDEAFF.

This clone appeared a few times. The CDR3: CAISEGRSQPQHF. The CDR3 nucleotides read TGTGCCATCAGTGAGGGCCGGAGTCAGCCCCAGCATTTT. V is TRBV10-3 and J is TRBJ1-5; the D is unclear. CDR1 and CDR2 from the germline V gene are ENHRY and SYGVKD. With 2 bases removed from V and 6 bases from J, the gap between germline ends came to 8 bases. The CDR3 runs 13 residues.

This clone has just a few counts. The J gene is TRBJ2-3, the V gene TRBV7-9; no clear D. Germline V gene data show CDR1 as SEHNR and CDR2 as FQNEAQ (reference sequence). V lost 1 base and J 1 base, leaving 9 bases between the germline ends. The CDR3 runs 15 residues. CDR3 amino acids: CASSLVGFGTDTQYF. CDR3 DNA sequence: TGTGCCAGCAGCTTAGTGGGTTTCGGCACAGATACGCAGTATTTT.

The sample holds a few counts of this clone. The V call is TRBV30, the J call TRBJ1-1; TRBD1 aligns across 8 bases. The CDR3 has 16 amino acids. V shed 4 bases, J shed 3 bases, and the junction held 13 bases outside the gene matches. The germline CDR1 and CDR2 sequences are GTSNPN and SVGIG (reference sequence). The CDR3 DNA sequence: TGTGCCTGGAAAGACGACTTCCAGGGGGCGGACACTGAAGCTTTCTTT. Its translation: CAWKDDFQGADTEAFF.

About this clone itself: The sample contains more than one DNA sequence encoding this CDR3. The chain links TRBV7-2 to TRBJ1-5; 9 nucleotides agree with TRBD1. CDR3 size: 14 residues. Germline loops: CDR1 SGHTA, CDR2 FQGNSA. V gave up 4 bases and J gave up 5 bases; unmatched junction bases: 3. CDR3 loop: CASSSRQGDQPQHF. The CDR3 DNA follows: TGTGCCAGCAGCTCCAGACAGGGGGATCAGCCCCAGCATTTT.

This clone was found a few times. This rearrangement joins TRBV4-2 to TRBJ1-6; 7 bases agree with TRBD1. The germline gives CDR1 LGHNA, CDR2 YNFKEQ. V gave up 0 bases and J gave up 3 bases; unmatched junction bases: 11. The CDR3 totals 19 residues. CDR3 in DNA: TGTGCCAGCAGCCAAGATAACAGGGGAGGGGAAAACTATAATTCACCCCTCCACTTT. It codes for CASSQDNRGGENYNSPLHF.

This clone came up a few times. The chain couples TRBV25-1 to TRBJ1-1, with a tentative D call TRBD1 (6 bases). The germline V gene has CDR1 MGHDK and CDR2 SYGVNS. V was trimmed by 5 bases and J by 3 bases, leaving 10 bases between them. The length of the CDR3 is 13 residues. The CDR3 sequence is CASSRQGYTEAFF. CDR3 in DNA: TGTGCCAGCAGTCGCCAGGGGTACACTGAAGCTTTCTTT.

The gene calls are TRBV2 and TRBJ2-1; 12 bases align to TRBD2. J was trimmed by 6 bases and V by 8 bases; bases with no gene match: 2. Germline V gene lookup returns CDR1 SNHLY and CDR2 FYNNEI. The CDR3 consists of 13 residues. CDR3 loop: CASSSGRANEQFF. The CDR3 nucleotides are TGTGCCAGCTCTAGCGGGAGGGCCAATGAGCAGTTCTTC.

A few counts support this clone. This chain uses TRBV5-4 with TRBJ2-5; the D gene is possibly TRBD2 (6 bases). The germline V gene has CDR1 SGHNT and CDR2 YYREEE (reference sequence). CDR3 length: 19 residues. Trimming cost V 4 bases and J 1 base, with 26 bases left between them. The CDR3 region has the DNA TGTGCCAGCAGCGGAAGTCCGGGACTTCAACTTGGAGTCCAAGAGACCCAGTACTTC. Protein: CASSGSPGLQLGVQETQYF.

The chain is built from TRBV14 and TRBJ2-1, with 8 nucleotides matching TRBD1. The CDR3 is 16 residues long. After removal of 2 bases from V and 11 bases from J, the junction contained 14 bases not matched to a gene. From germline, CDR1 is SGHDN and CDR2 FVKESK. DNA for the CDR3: TGTGCCAGCAGCCAATGGCAGGGGGCCGCGAGAGTCAAGCAGTTCTTC. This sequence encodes CASSQWQGAARVKQFF.

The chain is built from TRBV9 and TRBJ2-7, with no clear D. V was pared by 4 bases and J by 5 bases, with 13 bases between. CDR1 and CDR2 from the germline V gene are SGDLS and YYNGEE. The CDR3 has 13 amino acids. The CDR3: CASSISPWHEQYF. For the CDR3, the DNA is TGTGCCAGCAGCATCAGCCCATGGCACGAGCAGTACTTC.

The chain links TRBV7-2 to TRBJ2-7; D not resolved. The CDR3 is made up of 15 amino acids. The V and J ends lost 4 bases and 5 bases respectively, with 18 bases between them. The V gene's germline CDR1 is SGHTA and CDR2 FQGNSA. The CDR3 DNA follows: TGTGCCAGCAGCTCCCCGGGCCGGCGGCTCCACGAGCAGTACTTC. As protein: CASSSPGRRLHEQYF.

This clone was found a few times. Here the CDR3 reads CASSASIEAFF. The CDR3 DNA follows: TGTGCCAGCAGTGCTTCGATAGAAGCTTTCTTT. The chain carries TRBV2 and TRBJ1-1; D is unresolved. Per germline, CDR1 SNHLY and CDR2 FYNNEI. V lost 4 bases and J 8 bases, leaving 8 bases between the germline ends. This CDR3 spans 11 amino acids.

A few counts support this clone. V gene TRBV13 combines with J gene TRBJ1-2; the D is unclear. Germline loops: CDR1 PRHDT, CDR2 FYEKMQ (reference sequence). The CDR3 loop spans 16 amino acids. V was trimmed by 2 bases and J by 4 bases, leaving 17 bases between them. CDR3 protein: CASSLNGRTGSYGYTF. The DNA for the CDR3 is TGTGCCAGCAGCTTAAACGGAAGGACGGGATCCTATGGCTACACCTTC.

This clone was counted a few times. CDR3 in DNA: TGTGCCAGTAGTGCTGGGACGTACCACGAAGCTTTCTTT. Its protein is CASSAGTYHEAFF. This chain connects TRBV19 to TRBJ1-1; a weak D match, TRBD1 (5 bases). The CDR3 spans 13 residues. The V gene's germline CDR1 is LNHDA and CDR2 SQIVND (reference sequence). Deletions cut 5 bases from V and 8 bases from J, with 15 bases between.

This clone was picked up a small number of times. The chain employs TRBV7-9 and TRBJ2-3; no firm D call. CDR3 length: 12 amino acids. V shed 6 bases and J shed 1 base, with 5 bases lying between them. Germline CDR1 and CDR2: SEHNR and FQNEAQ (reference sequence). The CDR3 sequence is CASSSGTDTQYF. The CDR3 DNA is TGTGCCAGCAGTTCAGGCACAGATACGCAGTATTTT. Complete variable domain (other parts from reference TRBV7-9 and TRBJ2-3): DTGVSQNPRHKITKRGQNVTFRCDPISEHNRLYWYRQTLGQGPEFLTYFQNEAQLEKSRLLSDRFSAERPKGSFSTLEIQRTEQGDSAMYLCASSSGTDTQYFGPGTRLTVL.

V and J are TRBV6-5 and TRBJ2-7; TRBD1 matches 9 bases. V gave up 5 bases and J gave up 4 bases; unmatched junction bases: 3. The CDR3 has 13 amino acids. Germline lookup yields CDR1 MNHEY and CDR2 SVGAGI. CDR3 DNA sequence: TGTGCCAGCAGTCGGACAGGGGAATACGAGCAGTACTTC. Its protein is CASSRTGEYEQYF.

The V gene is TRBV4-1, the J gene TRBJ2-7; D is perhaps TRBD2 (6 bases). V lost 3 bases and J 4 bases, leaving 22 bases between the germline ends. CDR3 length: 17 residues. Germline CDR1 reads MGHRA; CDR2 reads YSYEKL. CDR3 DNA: TGCGCCAGCAGCCAGGGGGTGTTGGTAGCGGACTTGTACGAGCAGTACTTC. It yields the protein CASSQGVLVADLYEQYF.